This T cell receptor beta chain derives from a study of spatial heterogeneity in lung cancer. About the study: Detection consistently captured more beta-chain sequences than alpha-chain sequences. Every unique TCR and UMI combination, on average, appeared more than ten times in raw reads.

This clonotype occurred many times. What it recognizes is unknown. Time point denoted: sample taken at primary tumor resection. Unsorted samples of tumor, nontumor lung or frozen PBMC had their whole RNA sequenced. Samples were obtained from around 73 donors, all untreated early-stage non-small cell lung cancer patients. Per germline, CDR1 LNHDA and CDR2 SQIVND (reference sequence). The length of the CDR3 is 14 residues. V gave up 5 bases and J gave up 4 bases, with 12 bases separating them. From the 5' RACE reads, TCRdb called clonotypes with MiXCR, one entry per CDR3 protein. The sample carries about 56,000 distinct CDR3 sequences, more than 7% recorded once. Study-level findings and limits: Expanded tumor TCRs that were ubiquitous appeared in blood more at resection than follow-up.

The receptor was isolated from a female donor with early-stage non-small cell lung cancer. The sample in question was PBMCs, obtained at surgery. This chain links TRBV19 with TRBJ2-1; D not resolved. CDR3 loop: CASSSDILYNEQFF. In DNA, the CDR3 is TGTGCCAGTAGTTCCGACATTTTATACAATGAGCAGTTCTTC.